A selection of T cell receptor beta chains follows, all from one sample in a study of CD8 T cells in Susac syndrome. MiXCR was run by TCRdb on the immunoSEQ multiplex PCR reads, yielding one entry per CDR3 protein. The table lists about 180,000 distinct CDR3 sequences, roughly 94% of them singletons. The sample comprised CD4+ T cells from PBMCs. These receptors were obtained from a human donor with Susac syndrome. The CDR3 runs from the conserved cysteine through the conserved F or W. The D gene is left open where the match is weak. The size entry is marked missing in some rows and otherwise reads once, few, many or a size class.

>TRBV14|NA|TRBJ1-1|14|TRBD1
TGTGCCAGCAGCCGGACAGGGCTGAGCACTGAAGCTTTCTTT
CASSRTGLSTEAFF
>TRBV2|NA|TRBJ2-7|11|NA
TGTGCCAGCAGTGAAGCGGACGAGCAGTACTTC
CASSEADEQYF
>TRBV19|NA|TRBJ1-5|15|TRBD1
TGTGCCAGTAGTACACAGGGGGCTGGCAATCAGCCCCAGCATTTT
CASSTQGAGNQPQHF
>TRBV7-2|NA|TRBJ1-1|16|NA
TGTGCCAGCAGCTTAGCGTTAGTGGGGGTTTACACTGAAGCTTTCTTT
CASSLALVGVYTEAFF
>TRBV27|NA|TRBJ2-4|15|TRBD2
TGTGCCAGCAGTGCCGGAAATGGGAGGGTCAACATTCAGTACTTC
CASSAGNGRVNIQYF
>TRBV7-3|NA|TRBJ1-6|15|NA
TGTGCCAGCAGCGTTGACGCGGCGGTGAATTCACCCCTCCACTTT
CASSVDAAVNSPLHF
>TRBV15|once|TRBJ2-3|16|NA
TGTGCCACCAGCAGAGATTGGGCCATAGACACAGATACGCAGTATTTT
CATSRDWAIDTDTQYF
>TRBV29-1|NA|TRBJ2-5|12|TRBD2
TGCAGCGTCGGGACTAGCGGAGAGACCCAGTACTTC
CSVGTSGETQYF
>TRBV7-9|NA|TRBJ1-2|18|NA
TGTGCCAGCAGCTTCCCGAATCTTAACAGGGATGGGAACTATGGCTACACCTTC
CASSFPNLNRDGNYGYTF
>TRBV20-1|NA|TRBJ2-3|14|TRBD2
TGCAGTGCGGACCCGGGACTACGCACAGATACGCAGTATTTT
CSADPGLRTDTQYF
>TRBV11-2|NA|TRBJ1-2|13|NA
TGTGCCAGCAGCTCCCCAGCTTTCTATGGCTACACCTTC
CASSSPAFYGYTF